This TCR beta chain was sequenced in a study of shared clonotypes between healthy human individuals. Findings and limits, study-wide: A few donors held about 5% of naive CD4 clonotypes in common.

V gave up 0 bases and J gave up 6 bases, with 12 bases separating them. From germline, CDR1 is SGDLS and CDR2 YYNGEE. The CDR3 runs to 14 residues. TCRdb's copy holds only in-frame clones and misses some; the assay was immunoSEQ multiplex PCR. The sample comprises about 2 million clones, 85% to 95% of which are singletons, and about 0.13% rests with the top ten. As concerns this clone: Antigen specificity is unknown.

The sequenced material came from naive CD4+ T cells sorted from blood. The subset was: CD45RA+ positively selected. This clonotype was sampled from a man aged 18 to 35 in good health. The chain is built from TRBV9 and TRBJ2-5; D possibly uses TRBD1 or TRBD2 (5 bases each). This CDR3 is CASSVGGAGKTQYF. The CDR3 nucleotides are TGTGCCAGCAGCGTAGGAGGGGCCGGGAAGACCCAGTACTTC.